The T cell receptor (beta chain) under discussion was sequenced for a study of T cells in Graves' hyperthyroidism and ophthalmopathy. This clonotype has just one count. CDR1 and CDR2 (germline): SNHLY, FYNNEI. The CDR3 spans 14 residues. V was shortened by 1 base and J by 4 bases, with 11 bases between the two germline ends. Patients with ophthalmopathy all had a Clinical Activity Score of at least 3, a NOSPECS grade of at least 4 and duration under 3 months. Amplification yielded TCR beta CDR3 regions, with RNA transcripts as the source. HTBI primers were employed in a first-round RT-PCR of the TCR CDR3. TCRdb reprocessed the multiplex PCR reads via MiXCR and lists one record per CDR3 protein. The sample lists 37,000 or so distinct CDR3 sequences, 40% to 65% occurring once.

The receptor was derived from a man aged 35 to 55 with Graves' ophthalmopathy. Sample: blood. V usage is TRBV2 and J usage is TRBJ2-7; D might be TRBD1 (6 bases). As DNA, the CDR3 is TGTGCCAGCAGTGAAGACAGGGCCTCTTACGAGCAGTACTTC. It codes for CASSEDRASYEQYF.